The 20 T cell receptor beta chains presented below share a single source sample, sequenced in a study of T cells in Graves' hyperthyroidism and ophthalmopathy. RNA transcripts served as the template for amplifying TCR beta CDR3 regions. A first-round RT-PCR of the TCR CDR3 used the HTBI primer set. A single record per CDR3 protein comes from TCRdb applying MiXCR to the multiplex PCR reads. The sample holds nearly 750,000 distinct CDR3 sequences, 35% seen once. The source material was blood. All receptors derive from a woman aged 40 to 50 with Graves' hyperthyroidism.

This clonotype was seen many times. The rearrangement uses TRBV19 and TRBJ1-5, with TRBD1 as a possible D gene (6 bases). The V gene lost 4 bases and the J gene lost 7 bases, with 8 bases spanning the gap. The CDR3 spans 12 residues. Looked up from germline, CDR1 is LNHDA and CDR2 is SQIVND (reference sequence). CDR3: CASSRTAQPQHF. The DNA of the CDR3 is TGTGCCAGTAGTAGGACAGCCCAGCCCCAGCATTTT. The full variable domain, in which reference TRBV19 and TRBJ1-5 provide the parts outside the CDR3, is DGGITQSPKYLFRKEGQNVTLSCEQNLNHDAMYWYRQDPGQGLRLIYYSQIVNDFQKGDIAEGYSVSREKKESFPLTVTSAQKNPTAFYLCASSRTAQPQHFGDGTRLSIL.

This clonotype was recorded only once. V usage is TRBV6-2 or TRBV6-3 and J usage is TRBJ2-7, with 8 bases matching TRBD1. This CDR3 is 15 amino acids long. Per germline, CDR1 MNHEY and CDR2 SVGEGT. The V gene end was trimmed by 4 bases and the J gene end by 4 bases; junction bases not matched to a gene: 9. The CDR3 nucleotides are TGTGCCAGCAGTTCCCTTTGGACAGGGAGTTACGAGCAGTACTTC. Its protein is CASSSLWTGSYEQYF.

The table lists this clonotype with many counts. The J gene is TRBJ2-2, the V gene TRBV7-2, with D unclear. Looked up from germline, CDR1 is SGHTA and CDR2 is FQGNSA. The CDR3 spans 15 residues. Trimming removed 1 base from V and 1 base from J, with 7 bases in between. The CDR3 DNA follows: TGTGCCAGCAGCTTAGTATCAGGGAACACCGGGGAGCTGTTTTTT. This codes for CASSLVSGNTGELFF.

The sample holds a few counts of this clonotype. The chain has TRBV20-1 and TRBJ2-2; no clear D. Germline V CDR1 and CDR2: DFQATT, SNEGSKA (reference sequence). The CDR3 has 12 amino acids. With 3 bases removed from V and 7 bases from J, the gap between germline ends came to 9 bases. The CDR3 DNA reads TGCAGTGCTAGTGGACGGGTCGGGGAGCTGTTTTTT. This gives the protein CSASGRVGELFF.

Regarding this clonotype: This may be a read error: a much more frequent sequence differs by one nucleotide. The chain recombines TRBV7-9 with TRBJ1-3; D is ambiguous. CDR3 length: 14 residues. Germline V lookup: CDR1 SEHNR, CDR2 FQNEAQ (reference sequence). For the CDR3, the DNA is TGTGCCGGCAGCTTAGCGGGGAGAGAGTACACCATATATTTT. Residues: CAGSLAGREYTIYF.

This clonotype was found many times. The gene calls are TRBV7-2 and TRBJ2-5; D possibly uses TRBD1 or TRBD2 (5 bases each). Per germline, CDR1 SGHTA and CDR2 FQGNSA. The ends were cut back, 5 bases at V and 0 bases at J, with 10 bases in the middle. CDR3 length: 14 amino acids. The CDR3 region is CASSGDLYQETQYF. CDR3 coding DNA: TGTGCCAGCAGCGGGGACCTTTACCAAGAGACCCAGTACTTC.

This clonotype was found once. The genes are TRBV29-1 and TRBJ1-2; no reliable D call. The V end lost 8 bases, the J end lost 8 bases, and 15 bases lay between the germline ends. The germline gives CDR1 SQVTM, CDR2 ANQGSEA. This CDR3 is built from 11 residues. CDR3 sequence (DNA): TGCAGCTGGGAAAATGCGGGCGGCTACACCTTC. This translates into CSWENAGGYTF.

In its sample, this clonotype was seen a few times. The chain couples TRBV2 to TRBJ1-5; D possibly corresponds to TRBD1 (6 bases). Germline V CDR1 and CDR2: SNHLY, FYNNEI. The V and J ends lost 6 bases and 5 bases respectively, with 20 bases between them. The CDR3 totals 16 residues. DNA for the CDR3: TGTGCCAGCAGCCCTAGACTTGGACAGCTTGATCAGCCCCAGCATTTT. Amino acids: CASSPRLGQLDQPQHF.

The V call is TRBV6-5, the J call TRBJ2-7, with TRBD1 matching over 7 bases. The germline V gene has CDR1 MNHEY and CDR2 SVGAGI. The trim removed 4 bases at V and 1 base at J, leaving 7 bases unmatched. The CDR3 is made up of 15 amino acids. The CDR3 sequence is CASSSTGASSYEQYF. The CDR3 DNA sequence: TGTGCCAGCAGTTCTACAGGGGCCTCTTCCTACGAGCAGTACTTC.

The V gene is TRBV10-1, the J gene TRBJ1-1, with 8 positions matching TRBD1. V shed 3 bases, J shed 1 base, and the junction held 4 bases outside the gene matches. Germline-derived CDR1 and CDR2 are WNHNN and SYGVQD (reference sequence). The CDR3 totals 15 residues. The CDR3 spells CASSDRGRTNTEAFF. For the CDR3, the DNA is TGCGCCAGCAGTGACAGGGGGCGGACGAACACTGAAGCTTTCTTT.

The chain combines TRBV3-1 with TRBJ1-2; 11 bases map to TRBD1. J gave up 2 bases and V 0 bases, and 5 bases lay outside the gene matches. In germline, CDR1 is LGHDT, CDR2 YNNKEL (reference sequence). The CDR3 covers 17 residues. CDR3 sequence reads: CASSQDVGQGGNYGYTF. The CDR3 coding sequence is TGTGCCAGCAGCCAAGATGTGGGACAGGGGGGAAACTATGGCTACACCTTC.

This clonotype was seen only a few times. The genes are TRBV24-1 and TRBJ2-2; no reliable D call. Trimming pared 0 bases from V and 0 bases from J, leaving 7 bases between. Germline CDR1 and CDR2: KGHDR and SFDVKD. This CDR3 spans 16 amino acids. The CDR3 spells CATSDLGQPNTGELFF. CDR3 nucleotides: TGTGCCACCAGTGATTTGGGGCAGCCGAACACCGGGGAGCTGTTTTTT.

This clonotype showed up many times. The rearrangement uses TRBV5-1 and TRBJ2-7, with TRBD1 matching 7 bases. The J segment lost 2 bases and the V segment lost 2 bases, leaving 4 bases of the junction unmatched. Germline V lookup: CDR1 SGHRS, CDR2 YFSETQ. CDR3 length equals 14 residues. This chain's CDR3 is CASSFRDRPYEQYF. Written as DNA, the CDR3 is TGCGCCAGCAGCTTCCGGGACAGACCCTACGAGCAGTACTTC.

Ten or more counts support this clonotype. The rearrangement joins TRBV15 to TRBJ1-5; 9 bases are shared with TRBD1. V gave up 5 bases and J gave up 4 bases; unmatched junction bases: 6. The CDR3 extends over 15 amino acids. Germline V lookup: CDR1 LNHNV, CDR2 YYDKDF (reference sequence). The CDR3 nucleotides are TGTGCCACCAGCGCTACGGGACAGGGTAATCAGCCCCAGCATTTT. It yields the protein CATSATGQGNQPQHF.

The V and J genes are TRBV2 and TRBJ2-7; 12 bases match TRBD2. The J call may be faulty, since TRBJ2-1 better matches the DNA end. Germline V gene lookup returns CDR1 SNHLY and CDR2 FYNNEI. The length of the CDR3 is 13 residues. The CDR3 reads CASSVTSGGEQFF. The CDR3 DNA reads TGTGCCAGCAGTGTGACTAGCGGGGGTGAGCAGTTCTTC.

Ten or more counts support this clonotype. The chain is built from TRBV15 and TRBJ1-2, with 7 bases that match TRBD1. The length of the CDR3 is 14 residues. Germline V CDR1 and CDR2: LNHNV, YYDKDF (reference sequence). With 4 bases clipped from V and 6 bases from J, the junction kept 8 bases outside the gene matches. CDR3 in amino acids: CATSTSTTGNGYTF. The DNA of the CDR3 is TGTGCCACCAGCACGAGTACGACAGGGAATGGCTACACCTTC.

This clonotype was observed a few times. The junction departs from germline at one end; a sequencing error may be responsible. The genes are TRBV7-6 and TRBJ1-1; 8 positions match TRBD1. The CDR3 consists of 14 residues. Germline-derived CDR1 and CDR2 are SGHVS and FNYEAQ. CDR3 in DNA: TGTGCCAGCAGTTTAGGGGACAGGTACACTGAAGCTTTCTTT. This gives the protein CASSLGDRYTEAFF.

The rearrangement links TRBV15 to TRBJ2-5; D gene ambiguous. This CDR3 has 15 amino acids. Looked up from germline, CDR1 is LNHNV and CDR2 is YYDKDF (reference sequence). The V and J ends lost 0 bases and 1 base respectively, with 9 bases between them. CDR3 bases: TGTGCCACCAGCAGAGATGTGGGGTCCCAAGAGACCCAGTACTTC. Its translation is CATSRDVGSQETQYF.

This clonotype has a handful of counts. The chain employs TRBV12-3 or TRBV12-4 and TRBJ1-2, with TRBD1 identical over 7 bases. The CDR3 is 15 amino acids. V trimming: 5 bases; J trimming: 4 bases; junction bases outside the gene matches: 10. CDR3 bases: TGTGCCAGCAGTCCAGACAGGGACACTATCTATGGCTACACCTTC. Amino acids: CASSPDRDTIYGYTF.

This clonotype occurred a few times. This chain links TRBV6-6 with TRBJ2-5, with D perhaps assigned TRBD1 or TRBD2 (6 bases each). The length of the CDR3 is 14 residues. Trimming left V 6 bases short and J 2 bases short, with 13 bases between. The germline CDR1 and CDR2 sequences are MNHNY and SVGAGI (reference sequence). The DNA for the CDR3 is TGTGCCAGCAGGTGGGGGGCATCACAAGAGACCCAGTACTTC. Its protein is CASRWGASQETQYF.